This T cell receptor beta chain is from a study of Tregs in tolerant kidney transplant recipients. Assay: immunoSEQ multiplex PCR; the TCRdb copy retains only in-frame clones and omits some. Among some 100,000 clones listed, approximately 90% were seen once. Unstimulated regulatory T cells (CD4+CD25+CD127-), CD4+CD25- non-regulatory cells, CD4 and CD8 cells were FACS-sorted from thawed PBMCs. This CDR3 spans 14 amino acids. The germline gives CDR1 SGDLS, CDR2 YYNGEE. Trimming pared 6 bases from V and 0 bases from J, leaving 12 bases between. This clonotype was obtained from a human donor in good health. The rearrangement joins TRBV9 to TRBJ1-1; D not certain. Sequencing used CD4+ T cells from blood. The CDR3 DNA reads TGTGCCAGCACCATGACGGGGATGAACACTGAAGCTTTCTTT. It is translated as CASTMTGMNTEAFF.